The rows below give T cell receptor beta chains drawn from one sample of a study of vaccination effects on CD4 cells after COVID-19. Assay: immunoSEQ multiplex PCR; the TCRdb copy retains only in-frame clones and omits some. The sample records around 19,000 clones, approximately 73% being singletons. These receptors' targets are unknown. This sample comprised CD4+ T cells from PBMCs cultured with a peptide pool, obtained before COVID-19 vaccination. The receptors shown here come from a human donor who had a prior SARS-CoV-2 infection. The CDR3 runs from the conserved cysteine through the conserved F or W. A D gene is named only where the DNA matches it firmly.

j_call v_call d_call cdr3_aa cdr3_nt
TRBJ1-4 TRBV3-1/TRBV3-2 TRBD1 CASSKTTGGADEKLFF TGTGCCAGCAGCAAGACAACAGGGGGCGCGGATGAAAAACTGTTTTTT
TRBJ2-1 TRBV20-1 NA CSGGGAGEQFF TGCAGTGGCGGCGGAGCAGGGGAGCAGTTCTTC
TRBJ2-5 TRBV6-1 NA CASRLTGLETQYF TGTGCCAGCAGACTAACAGGGTTAGAGACCCAGTACTTC
TRBJ1-1 TRBV7-2 TRBD1 CASSLWGQRNTEAFF TGTGCCAGCAGCTTATGGGGACAGCGGAACACTGAAGCTTTCTTT
TRBJ2-2 TRBV5-1 NA CASSFFRGYTGELFF TGCGCCAGCAGCTTCTTCCGGGGCTACACCGGGGAGCTGTTTTTT
TRBJ2-5 TRBV21-1 NA CASSKVVPGYQETQYF TGTGCCAGCAGCAAAGTCGTCCCAGGCTACCAAGAGACCCAGTACTTC
TRBJ2-3 TRBV5-4 NA CASSLFGGGYTDTQYF TGTGCCAGCAGCTTGTTCGGAGGGGGATACACAGATACGCAGTATTTT
TRBJ1-4 TRBV11-2 NA CASSLFSSGGGTNEKLFF TGTGCCAGCAGCTTATTTTCTTCCGGTGGGGGCACTAATGAAAAACTGTTTTTT
TRBJ1-2 TRBV7-8 TRBD1 CASSLDSGQEYYGYTF TGTGCCAGCAGCTTAGACTCAGGACAGGAATACTATGGCTACACCTTC
TRBJ1-5 TRBV19 NA CASSFPPGGWANQPQHF TGTGCCAGTAGTTTCCCGCCGGGGGGGTGGGCCAATCAGCCCCAGCATTTT
TRBJ1-3 TRBV5-1 TRBD1 CASSPGQLSSGNTIYF TGCGCCAGCAGCCCGGGACAGTTGAGCTCTGGAAACACCATATATTTT